These 13 T cell receptor beta chains share one sample of origin, sequenced in a study of naive and memory T cell subsets. Both TRBC1 and TRBC2 were covered by a beta constant-region primer of two equimolar oligonucleotides. The ligated cDNA underwent four PCR rounds using SP2 and nested alpha and beta constant-region primers. One entry per CDR3 protein results from TCRdb running MiXCR on the UMI-ligation and nested PCR reads. Of over 130,000 distinct CDR3 sequences in the sample, more than 15% were seen once. Findings of the study overall: Naive repertoires, especially CD8, held a few larger clonotypes, possibly memory cells re-expressing CD45RA.

Their antigens are not known. The sample was naive CD8+ T cells from blood. The receptors were sampled from a human donor in good health.

This clonotype occurred a few times. V is TRBV29-1 and J is TRBJ2-7; 7 nucleotides align to TRBD1. Germline-derived CDR1 and CDR2 are SQVTM and ANQGSEA. V dropped 2 bases and J dropped 3; count of bases not matched to a gene: 4. CDR3 size: 13 residues. Here the CDR3 reads CSVESGTDYEQYF. In nucleotides, the CDR3 is TGCAGCGTTGAATCCGGGACAGACTACGAGCAGTACTTC.

The rearrangement uses TRBV12-3 or TRBV12-4 and TRBJ2-3; tentatively, D is TRBD1 (5 bases). The germline V and J ends were trimmed by 4 bases and 2 bases, with 10 bases remaining between them. This CDR3 spans 14 amino acids. The CDR3 sequence: CASSSRGSTDTQYF. The CDR3 DNA follows: TGTGCCAGCAGTTCTAGGGGATCCACAGATACGCAGTATTTT.

This clonotype was seen a few times. The V gene is TRBV15, the J gene TRBJ1-1; D not certain. The CDR3 totals 14 residues. Germline V gene sequence: CDR1 LNHNV, CDR2 YYDKDF (reference sequence). The germline V and J ends were trimmed by 1 base and 1 base, with 7 bases remaining between them. The CDR3 nucleotides read TGTGCCACCAGCAGAGCGGATGGGAACACTGAAGCTTTCTTT. Its protein product is CATSRADGNTEAFF.

In this sample, this clonotype turned up a few times. The chain recombines TRBV28 with TRBJ2-1, with 8 bases that match TRBD1. Germline assignment: CDR1 MDHEN and CDR2 SYDVKM. CDR3 length: 17 residues. V was pared by 5 bases and J by 5 bases, with 14 bases of the junction left unmatched. CDR3 sequence (DNA): TGTGCCAGCAGTCCGACTACCGGGACAGGAAAGAACAATGAGCAGTTCTTC. Translated: CASSPTTGTGKNNEQFF.

This clonotype was observed a handful of times. The chain couples TRBV20-1 to TRBJ2-1; 7 bases agree with TRBD2. The CDR3 sequence is 14 residues long. J gave up 3 bases and V 2 bases, and 4 bases lay outside the gene matches. CDR1 and CDR2 from the germline V gene are DFQATT and SNEGSKA (reference sequence). CDR3 region: CSARLRESYNEQFF. CDR3 DNA: TGCAGTGCTAGATTGCGGGAGAGCTACAATGAGCAGTTCTTC.

This clonotype was observed a handful of times. The chain is built from TRBV28 and TRBJ2-7; D is perhaps TRBD1 (6 bases). The CDR3 runs 14 residues. From germline, CDR1 is MDHEN and CDR2 SYDVKM. With 3 bases removed from V and 1 base from J, the gap between germline ends came to 10 bases. The CDR3 here is CASSFPTGSYEQYF. The CDR3 bases are TGTGCCAGCAGTTTCCCGACAGGATCCTACGAGCAGTACTTC. The whole variable domain, filled in from reference TRBV28 and TRBJ2-7, reads DVKVTQSSRYLVKRTGEKVFLECVQDMDHENMFWYRQDPGLGLRLIYFSYDVKMKEKGDIPEGYSVSREKKERFSLILESASTNQTSMYLCASSFPTGSYEQYFGPGTRLTVT.

The rearrangement joins TRBV3-1 to TRBJ2-7; 7 bases line up with TRBD1. Per the germline V gene, CDR1 is LGHDT and CDR2 is YNNKEL (reference sequence). The CDR3 is 14 amino acids. V was pared by 0 bases and J by 3 bases, with 2 bases of the junction left unmatched. CDR3 residues: CASSQDDRDYEQYF. Here the CDR3 DNA reads TGTGCCAGCAGCCAAGATGACAGGGACTACGAGCAGTACTTC.

The chain has TRBV6-6 and TRBJ2-7, with TRBD2 matching 13 bases. V trimming: 6 bases; J trimming: 2 bases; junction bases outside the gene matches: 1. The CDR3 sequence is 14 residues long. Germline V gene data show CDR1 as MNHNY and CDR2 as SVGAGI (reference sequence). The CDR3 nucleotides read TGTGCCAGCAGGGGGACTAGCGGGACCTACGAGCAGTACTTC. Translated, it gives CASRGTSGTYEQYF.

The chain uses TRBV6-6 and TRBJ1-1; TRBD1 aligns across 7 bases. CDR3 length: 17 amino acids. V lost 2 bases, J lost 5 bases, and 14 bases stayed unmatched. Germline-derived CDR1 and CDR2 are MNHNY and SVGAGI (reference sequence). DNA of the CDR3: TGTGCCAGCAGTTACCAGCGGGACAGTCGTGGTTTGACTGAAGCTTTCTTT. Its translation: CASSYQRDSRGLTEAFF.

The chain carries TRBV6-2 or TRBV6-3 and TRBJ2-5; D not resolved. This CDR3 has 14 amino acids. The V end lost 6 bases, the J end lost 5 bases, and 16 bases lay between the germline ends. Germline CDR1 and CDR2: MNHEY and SVGEGT. The CDR3 loop is CASSPAQWMETQYF. The DNA for the CDR3 is TGTGCCAGCAGCCCCGCCCAATGGATGGAGACCCAGTACTTC.

This clonotype was found a few times. The chain joins TRBV6-5 to TRBJ1-1, with a possible D match to TRBD1 (5 bases). The germline gives CDR1 MNHEY, CDR2 SVGAGI. The CDR3 is 14 amino acids. Trimming left V 6 bases short and J 3 bases short, with 14 bases between. The CDR3 region has the DNA TGTGCCAGCAGGTCGGGTTTAGGGGACACTGAAGCTTTCTTT. This gives the protein CASRSGLGDTEAFF.

This clonotype was detected only a few times. The V and J genes are TRBV28 and TRBJ2-7; D possibly corresponds to TRBD1 (6 bases). CDR1 is MDHEN and CDR2 is SYDVKM in the germline V gene. The CDR3 spans 14 residues. Trimming removed 5 bases at V and 6 bases at J, with 17 bases between. CDR3 in DNA: TGTGCCAGCAGTCCGGAACTCCGGGACACCGAGCAGTACTTC. Translation gives CASSPELRDTEQYF.

The chain is built from TRBV6-6 and TRBJ1-6; D uncertain. This CDR3 contains 15 residues. The germline V gene has CDR1 MNHNY and CDR2 SVGAGI (reference sequence). V was pared by 5 bases and J by 5 bases, with 13 bases between. The CDR3 nucleotides read TGTGCCAGCAGTGAACAGAGCTGGGATAATTCACCCCTCCACTTT. Protein sequence: CASSEQSWDNSPLHF.